Sequencing of this T cell receptor beta chain was carried out in a study of T cell repertoires in cytomegalovirus infection (dated by TCRdb to 2018 to 2020). Broadly, across the study: Peptide stimulations targeted recently identified HLA-C-restricted CMV epitopes, whose presentation resists viral immunomodulation, together with well-studied HLA-B-restricted epitopes. Because public TCR beta signatures pointed to carriage of CMV infection together with the matching HLA type, the HLA type of each donor mattered for the analysis.

Sequencing relied on an Illumina HiSeq 1500. TCRdb itself trimmed the public reads at Q25 with fastp, ran MiXCR and retained productive beta chains. Entries that share a CDR3 protein sequence are merged under the most common genes and DNA. Recorded for this sample are approximately 990,000 distinct CDR3 sequences; around a third of them occurred a single time. Jointly, the top ten make up around 15% of the sample. Overall study outcomes, separate from this receptor: In both this cohort and an independent cohort of several hundred donors, the cumulative frequency of public TCR beta family members distinguished carriers of CMV infection plus the relevant HLA type. The ex vivo response was dominated by HLA-C-restricted CMV-specific TCR beta clonotypes, which also provided the single most frequent clonotype in two of eight donors.

Interpreted using the paper, the treatment or condition label stands for: in vitro stimulation with specific CMV peptide epitopes to enrich CMV-specific T cells. This clonotype was counted only a few times. The antigen this receptor binds is unknown. Within one base of it there is no much larger clone, and no base qualities were kept. The CDR3 contains 15 residues, cysteine and phenylalanine counted. Only the CDR3 part of the read is kept: 45 bases, read in frame from the first base. V ends up 5 bases short and J 7 bases short, with an unmatched junction base count of 11. CDR1 is given as MNHEY and CDR2 as SVGAGI, both from the germline V gene.

The sequencing used cultured CD8+ T cells from PBMCs, collected from culture after CMV antigen stimulation. The TCR originated in a human donor in good health (CMV status not recorded). Some clones in this sample may be carry-over from other donors' samples. The chain joins TRBV6-5 to TRBJ2-1; TRBD1 aligns with 7 central bases. CDR3 region: CASSTPTGVRNEQFF. The bases are TGTGCCAGCAGTACTCCTACAGGGGTAAGGAATGAGCAGTTCTTC.